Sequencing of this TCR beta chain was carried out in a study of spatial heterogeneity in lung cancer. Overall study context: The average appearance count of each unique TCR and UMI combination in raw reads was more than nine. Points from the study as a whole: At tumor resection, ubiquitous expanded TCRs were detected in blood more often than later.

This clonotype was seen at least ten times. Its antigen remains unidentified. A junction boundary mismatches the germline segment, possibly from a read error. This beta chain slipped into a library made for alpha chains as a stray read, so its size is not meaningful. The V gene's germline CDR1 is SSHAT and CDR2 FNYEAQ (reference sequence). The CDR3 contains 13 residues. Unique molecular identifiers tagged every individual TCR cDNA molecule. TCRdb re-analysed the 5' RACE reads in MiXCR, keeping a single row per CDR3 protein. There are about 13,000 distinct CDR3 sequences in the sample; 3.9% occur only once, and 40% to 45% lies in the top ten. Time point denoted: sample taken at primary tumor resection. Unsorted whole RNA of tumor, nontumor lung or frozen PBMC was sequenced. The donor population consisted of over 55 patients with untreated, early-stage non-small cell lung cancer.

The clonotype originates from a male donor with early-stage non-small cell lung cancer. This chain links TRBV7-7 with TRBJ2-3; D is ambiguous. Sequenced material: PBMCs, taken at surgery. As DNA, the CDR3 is TGTGCTAGCAGCTTAATGTACACAGATACGCAGTATTTT. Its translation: CASSLMYTDTQYF.